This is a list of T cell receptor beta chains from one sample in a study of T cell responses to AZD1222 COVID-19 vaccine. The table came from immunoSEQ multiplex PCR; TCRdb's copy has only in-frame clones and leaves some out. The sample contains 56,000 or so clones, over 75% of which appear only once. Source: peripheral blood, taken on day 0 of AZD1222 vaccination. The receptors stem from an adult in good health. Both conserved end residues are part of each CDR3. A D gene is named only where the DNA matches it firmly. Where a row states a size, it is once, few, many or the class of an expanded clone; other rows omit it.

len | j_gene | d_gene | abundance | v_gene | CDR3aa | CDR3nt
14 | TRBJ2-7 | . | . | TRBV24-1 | CATSEGGATYEQYF | TGTGCCACCAGTGAGGGGGGGGCTACCTACGAGCAGTACTTC
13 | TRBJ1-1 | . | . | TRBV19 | CASEAGVGTEAFF | TGTGCCAGCGAGGCAGGGGTTGGAACTGAAGCTTTCTTT
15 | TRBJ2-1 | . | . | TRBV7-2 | CASSLAGAAYNEQFF | TGTGCCAGCAGCTTAGCGGGTGCCGCGTACAATGAGCAGTTCTTC
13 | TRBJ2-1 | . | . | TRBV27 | CASSLRPYNEQFF | TGTGCCAGCAGTTTACGGCCATACAATGAGCAGTTCTTC
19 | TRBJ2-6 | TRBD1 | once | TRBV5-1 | CASSQYPGQGNSGANVLTF | TGCGCCAGCAGCCAGTATCCGGGACAGGGGAACTCTGGGGCCAACGTCCTGACTTTC
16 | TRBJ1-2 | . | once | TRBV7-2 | CASSLNRLGRAGGYTF | TGTGCCAGCAGCTTAAATCGACTCGGTAGGGCTGGTGGCTACACCTTC
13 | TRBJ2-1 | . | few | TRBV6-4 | CASSAQGGNEQFF | TGTGCCAGTTCGGCCCAGGGGGGCAATGAGCAGTTCTTC
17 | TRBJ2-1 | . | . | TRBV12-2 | CASRFPQGPDIYNEQFF | TGTGCAAGTCGCTTCCCTCAGGGACCTGACATTTACAATGAGCAGTTCTTC
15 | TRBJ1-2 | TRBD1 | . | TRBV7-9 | CASSSNGQGFNGYTF | TGTGCCAGCAGCTCGAACGGACAGGGGTTTAATGGCTACACCTTC
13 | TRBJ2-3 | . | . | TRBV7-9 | CASGSYRGDTQYF | TGTGCCAGCGGGAGCTACCGGGGAGATACGCAGTATTTT
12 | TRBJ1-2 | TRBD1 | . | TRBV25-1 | CASSGTGYGYTF | TGTGCCAGCAGTGGGACAGGGTATGGCTACACCTTC
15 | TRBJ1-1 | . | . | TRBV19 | CASSQPGQGNTEAFF | TGTGCCAGTAGCCAACCGGGACAAGGGAACACTGAAGCTTTCTTT
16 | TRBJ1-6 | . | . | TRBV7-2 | CASSLGTGTGNSPLHF | TGTGCCAGCAGCTTAGGGACCGGGACGGGCAATTCACCCCTCCACTTT
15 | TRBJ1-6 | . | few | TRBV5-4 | CASSFSGALNSPLHF | TGTGCCAGCAGCTTCTCCGGTGCCCTTAATTCACCCCTCCACTTT
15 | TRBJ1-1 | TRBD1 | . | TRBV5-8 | CASRLRDRENTEAFF | TGTGCCAGCAGGCTACGGGACAGGGAGAACACTGAAGCTTTCTTT
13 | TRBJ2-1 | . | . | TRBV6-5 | CASRPDSPLEQFF | TGTGCCAGCAGACCAGACTCGCCTCTCGAGCAGTTCTTC
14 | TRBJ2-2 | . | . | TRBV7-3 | CASSLTRGTGELFF | TGTGCCAGCAGCTTAACGCGGGGCACCGGGGAGCTGTTTTTT
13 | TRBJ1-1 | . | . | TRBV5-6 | CASSSGPGTEAFF | TGTGCCAGCAGCTCAGGGCCGGGGACTGAAGCTTTCTTT